This TCR beta chain was documented in a study of cytomegalovirus exposure and HLA in healthy donors. General observations from the study: According to the study, roughly 180 TCR beta chains were cytomegalovirus-associated.

PCR used 60 Vbeta primers and 13 Jbeta primers. Profiling relied on immunoSEQ multiplex PCR, and the TCRdb table lists in-frame clones only, not all of them. The sample lists over 110,000 clones, less than 80% occurring once. A word on this clone: Antigen: not known. In the same sample, other DNA sequences code for this CDR3.

Source material: PBMCs. The receptor comes from a woman in her forties or fifties in good health and CMV-seropositive.

This chain's CDR3 is CASGLGRGAEAFF. CDR3 bases: TGTGCTAGTGGTTTGGGCAGGGGTGCTGAAGCTTTCTTT. J is TRBJ1-1 and V is TRBV12-5; D possibly corresponds to TRBD1 (6 bases). This CDR3 contains 13 residues. From germline, CDR1 is LGHNT and CDR2 FRNRAP. Trimming pared 1 base from V and 6 bases from J, leaving 9 bases between. Using reference TRBV12-5 and TRBJ1-1 for the parts outside the CDR3, the full variable domain is DARVTQTPRHKVTEMGQEVTMRCQPILGHNTVFWYRQTMMQGLELLAYFRNRAPLDDSGMPKDRFSAEMPDATLATLKIQPSEPRDSAVYFCASGLGRGAEAFFGQGTRLTVV.